The 8 T cell receptor beta chains listed next were all sequenced from one sample in a study of cytomegalovirus exposure and HLA in healthy donors. The study ran its PCR with 60 Vbeta and 13 Jbeta primers. Libraries were prepared by immunoSEQ multiplex PCR; TCRdb keeps only in-frame clonotypes and omits some of them. The sample contains about 180,000 clones, 84% of which appear only once. The sample was PBMCs. These TCRs come from a boy between 2 and 10 years old in good health and CMV-seronegative.

The chain couples TRBV19 to TRBJ1-1, with D perhaps TRBD1 (5 bases). In germline, CDR1 is LNHDA, CDR2 SQIVND (reference sequence). The V gene lost 7 bases and the J gene lost 2 bases, with 14 bases spanning the gap. The CDR3 runs to 14 residues. Written as DNA, the CDR3 is TGTGCCAGTACCGGGGGACGGCTTAACACTGAAGCTTTCTTT. It yields the protein CASTGGRLNTEAFF. The complete variable domain, with remaining parts taken from reference TRBV19 and TRBJ1-1, reads DGGITQSPKYLFRKEGQNVTLSCEQNLNHDAMYWYRQDPGQGLRLIYYSQIVNDFQKGDIAEGYSVSREKKESFPLTVTSAQKNPTAFYLCASTGGRLNTEAFFGQGTRLTVV.

V and J are TRBV2 and TRBJ1-5; 9 nucleotides line up with TRBD1. CDR3 length equals 16 residues. Germline CDR1 and CDR2: SNHLY and FYNNEI. J lost 4 bases, V lost 5 bases, and 9 bases had no gene match. CDR3: CASSPNRGPLNQPQHF. For the CDR3, the DNA is TGTGCCAGCAGTCCGAACAGGGGGCCTCTGAATCAGCCCCAGCATTTT. The variable domain in full, with the rest retrieved from reference TRBV2 and TRBJ1-5, is EPEVTQTPSHQVTQMGQEVILRCVPISNHLYFYWYRQILGQKVEFLVSFYNNEISEKSEIFDDQFSVERPDGSNFTLKIRSTKLEDSAMYFCASSPNRGPLNQPQHFGDGTRLSIL.

V and J are TRBV7-3 and TRBJ2-2; TRBD2 agrees at 8 bases. There are 17 residues in the CDR3. Losses at the gene ends were 4 bases for V and 5 bases for J; bases not matched to a gene: 12. Per germline, CDR1 SGHTA and CDR2 FQGTGA. CDR3 loop: CASSSSTGGPRTGELFF. CDR3 bases: TGTGCCAGCAGCTCCTCGACGGGAGGGCCGAGAACCGGGGAGCTGTTTTTT.

The chain has TRBV28 and TRBJ2-5, with D perhaps matching TRBD2 (5 bases). There are 14 residues in the CDR3. V was cut by 6 bases and J by 5 bases, with 16 bases left in between. CDR1 and CDR2 (germline): MDHEN, SYDVKM. CDR3 loop: CASSPYLGGETQYF. The CDR3 DNA sequence: TGTGCCAGCAGCCCATACCTGGGCGGGGAGACCCAGTACTTC.

The J gene is TRBJ1-2, the V gene TRBV28; TRBD1 agrees at 7 bases. The ends lost 6 bases at V and 3 bases at J; junction bases unmatched: 16. The germline V gene has CDR1 MDHEN and CDR2 SYDVKM. This CDR3 comprises 17 residues. The CDR3 DNA reads TGTGCCAGCAGGTCCCACGGGGACAGTCTAACTGACTATGGCTACACCTTC. As protein: CASRSHGDSLTDYGYTF.

V is TRBV7-8 and J is TRBJ2-1, with 13 bases that match TRBD2. Trimming took 6 bases from V and 7 from J; bases not matched to a gene: 9. Germline loops: CDR1 SGHVS, CDR2 FQNEAQ. The CDR3 runs to 16 residues. CDR3 sequence: CASRPGLAGPGNEQFF. In nucleotides, the CDR3 is TGTGCCAGCAGGCCGGGACTAGCGGGACCTGGGAATGAGCAGTTCTTC.

The rearrangement joins TRBV5-1 to TRBJ2-1; 9 positions match TRBD1. This CDR3 contains 15 residues. The V segment lost 2 bases and the J segment 8 bases; nucleotides outside the gene matches: 8. Germline V CDR1 and CDR2: SGHRS, YFSETQ. This CDR3 is CASSFRGQGVDEQFF. The CDR3 nucleotides read TGCGCCAGCAGCTTCCGGGGACAGGGTGTAGATGAGCAGTTCTTC.

In its sample, this clone was seen once. The chain employs TRBV10-3 and TRBJ2-7; D gene unclear. The V gene's germline CDR1 is ENHRY and CDR2 SYGVKD. V was cut by 2 bases and J by 3 bases, with 11 bases left in between. The CDR3 runs to 14 residues. The CDR3 is CAISEGQANYEQYF. In DNA form, the CDR3 reads TGTGCCATCAGTGAGGGGCAGGCCAACTACGAGCAGTACTTC.